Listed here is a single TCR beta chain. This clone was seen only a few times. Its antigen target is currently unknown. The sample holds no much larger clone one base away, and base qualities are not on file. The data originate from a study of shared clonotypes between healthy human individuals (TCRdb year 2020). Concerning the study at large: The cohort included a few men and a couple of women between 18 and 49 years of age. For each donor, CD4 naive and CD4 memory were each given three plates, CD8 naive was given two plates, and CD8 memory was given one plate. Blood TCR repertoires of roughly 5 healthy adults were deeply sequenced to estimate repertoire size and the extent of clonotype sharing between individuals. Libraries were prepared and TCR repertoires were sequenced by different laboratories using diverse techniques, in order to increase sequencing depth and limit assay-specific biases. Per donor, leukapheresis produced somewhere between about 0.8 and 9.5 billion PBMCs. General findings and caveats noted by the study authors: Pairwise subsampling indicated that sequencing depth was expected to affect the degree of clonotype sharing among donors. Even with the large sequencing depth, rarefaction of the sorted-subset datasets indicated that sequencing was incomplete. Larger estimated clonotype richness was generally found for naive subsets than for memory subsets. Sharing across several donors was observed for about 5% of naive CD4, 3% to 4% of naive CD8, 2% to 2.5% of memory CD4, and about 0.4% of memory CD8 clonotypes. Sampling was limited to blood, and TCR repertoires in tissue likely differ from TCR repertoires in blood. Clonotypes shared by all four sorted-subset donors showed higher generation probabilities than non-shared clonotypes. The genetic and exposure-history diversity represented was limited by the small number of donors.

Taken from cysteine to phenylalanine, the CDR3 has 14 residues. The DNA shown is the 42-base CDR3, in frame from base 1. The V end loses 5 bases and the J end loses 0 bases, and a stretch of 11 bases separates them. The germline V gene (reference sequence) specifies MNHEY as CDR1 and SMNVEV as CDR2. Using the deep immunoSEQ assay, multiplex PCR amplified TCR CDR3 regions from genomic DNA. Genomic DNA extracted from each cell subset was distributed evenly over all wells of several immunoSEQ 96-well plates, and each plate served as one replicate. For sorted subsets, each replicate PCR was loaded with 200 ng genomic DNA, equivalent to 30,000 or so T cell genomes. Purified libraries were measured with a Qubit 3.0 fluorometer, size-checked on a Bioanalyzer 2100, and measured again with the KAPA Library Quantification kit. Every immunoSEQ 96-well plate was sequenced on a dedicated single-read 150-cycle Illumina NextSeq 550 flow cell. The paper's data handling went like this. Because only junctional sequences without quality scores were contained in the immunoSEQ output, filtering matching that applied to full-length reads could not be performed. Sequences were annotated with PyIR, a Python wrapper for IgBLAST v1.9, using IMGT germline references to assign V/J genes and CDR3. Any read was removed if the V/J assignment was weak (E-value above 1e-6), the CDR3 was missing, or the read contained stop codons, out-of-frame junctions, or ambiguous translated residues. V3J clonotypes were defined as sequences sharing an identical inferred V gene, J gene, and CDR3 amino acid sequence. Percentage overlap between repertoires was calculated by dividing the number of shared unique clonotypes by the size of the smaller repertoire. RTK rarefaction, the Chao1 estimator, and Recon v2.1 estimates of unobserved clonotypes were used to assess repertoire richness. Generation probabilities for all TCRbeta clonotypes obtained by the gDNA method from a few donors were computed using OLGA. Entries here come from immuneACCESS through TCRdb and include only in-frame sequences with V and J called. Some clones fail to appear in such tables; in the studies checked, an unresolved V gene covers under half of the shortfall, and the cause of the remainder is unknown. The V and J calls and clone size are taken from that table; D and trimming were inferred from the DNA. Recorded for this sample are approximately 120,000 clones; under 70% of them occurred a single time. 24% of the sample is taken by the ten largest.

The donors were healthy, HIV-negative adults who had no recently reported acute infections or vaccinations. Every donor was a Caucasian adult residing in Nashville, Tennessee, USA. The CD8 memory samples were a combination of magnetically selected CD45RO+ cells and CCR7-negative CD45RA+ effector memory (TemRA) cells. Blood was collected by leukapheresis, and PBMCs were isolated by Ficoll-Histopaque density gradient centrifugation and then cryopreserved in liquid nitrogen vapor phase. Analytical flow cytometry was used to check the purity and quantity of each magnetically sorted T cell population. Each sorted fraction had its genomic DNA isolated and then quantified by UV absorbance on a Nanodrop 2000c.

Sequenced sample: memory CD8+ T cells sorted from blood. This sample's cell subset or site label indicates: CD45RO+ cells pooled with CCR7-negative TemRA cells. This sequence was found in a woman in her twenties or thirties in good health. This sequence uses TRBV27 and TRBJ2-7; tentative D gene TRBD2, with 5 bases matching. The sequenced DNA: TGTGCCAGCAGTGCGACTGGGAGCTCCTACGAGCAGTACTTC. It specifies CASSATGSSYEQYF.